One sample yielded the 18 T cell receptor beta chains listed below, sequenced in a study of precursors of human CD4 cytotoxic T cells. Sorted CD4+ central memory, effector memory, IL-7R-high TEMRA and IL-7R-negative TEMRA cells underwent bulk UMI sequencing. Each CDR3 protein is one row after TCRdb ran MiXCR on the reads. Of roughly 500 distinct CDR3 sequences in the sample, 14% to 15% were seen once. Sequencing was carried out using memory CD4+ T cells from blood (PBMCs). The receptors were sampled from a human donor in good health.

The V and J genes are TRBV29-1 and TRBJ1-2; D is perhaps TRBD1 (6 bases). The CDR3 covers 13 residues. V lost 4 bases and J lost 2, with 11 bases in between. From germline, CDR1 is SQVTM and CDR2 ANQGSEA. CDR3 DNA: TGCAGCGTTGGCGTGGGACAAAACTATGGCTACACCTTC. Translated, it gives CSVGVGQNYGYTF. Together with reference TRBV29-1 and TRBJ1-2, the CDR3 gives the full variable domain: SAVISQKPSRDICQRGTSLTIQCQVDSQVTMMFWYRQQPGQSLTLIATANQGSEATYESGFVIDKFPISRPNLTFSTLTVSNMSPEDSSIYLCSVGVGQNYGYTFGSGTRLTVV.

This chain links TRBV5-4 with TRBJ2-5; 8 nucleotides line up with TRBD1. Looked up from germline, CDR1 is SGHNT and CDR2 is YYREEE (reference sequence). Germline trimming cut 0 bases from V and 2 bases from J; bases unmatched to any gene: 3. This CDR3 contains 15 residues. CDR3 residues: CASSLETGVQETQYF. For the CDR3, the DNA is TGTGCCAGCAGCTTGGAGACAGGGGTACAAGAGACCCAGTACTTC.

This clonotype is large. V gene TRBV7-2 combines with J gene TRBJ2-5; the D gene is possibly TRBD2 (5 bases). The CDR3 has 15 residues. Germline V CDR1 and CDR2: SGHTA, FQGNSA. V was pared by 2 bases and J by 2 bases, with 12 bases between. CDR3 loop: CASSLRGSGQETQYF. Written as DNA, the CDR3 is TGTGCCAGCAGCTTACGGGGTAGTGGGCAAGAGACCCAGTACTTC.

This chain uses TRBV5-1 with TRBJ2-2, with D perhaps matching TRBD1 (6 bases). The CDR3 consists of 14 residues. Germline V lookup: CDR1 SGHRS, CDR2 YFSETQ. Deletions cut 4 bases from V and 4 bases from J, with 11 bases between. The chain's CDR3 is CASSTGQSTGELFF. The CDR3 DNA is TGCGCCAGCAGCACGGGACAAAGCACCGGGGAGCTGTTTTTT.

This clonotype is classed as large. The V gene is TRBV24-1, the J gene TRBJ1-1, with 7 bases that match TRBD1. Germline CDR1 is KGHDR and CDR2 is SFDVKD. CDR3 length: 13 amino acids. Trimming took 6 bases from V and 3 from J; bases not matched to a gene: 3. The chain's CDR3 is CATSNGQDTEAFF. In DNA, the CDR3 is TGTGCCACCAGTAACGGACAGGACACTGAAGCTTTCTTT.

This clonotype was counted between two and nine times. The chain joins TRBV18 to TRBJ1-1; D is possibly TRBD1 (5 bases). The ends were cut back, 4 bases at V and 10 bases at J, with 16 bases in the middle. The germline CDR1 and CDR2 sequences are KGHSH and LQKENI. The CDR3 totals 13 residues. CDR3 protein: CASSRSSQVGAFF. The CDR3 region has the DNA TGTGCCAGCTCACGCTCATCACAGGTGGGAGCTTTCTTT.

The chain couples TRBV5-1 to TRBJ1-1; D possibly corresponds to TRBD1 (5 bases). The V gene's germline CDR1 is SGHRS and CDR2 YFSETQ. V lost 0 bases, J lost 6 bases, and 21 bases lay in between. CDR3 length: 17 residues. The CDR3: CASSLALQVATASEAFF. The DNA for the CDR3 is TGCGCCAGCAGCTTGGCCCTACAGGTTGCGACGGCTTCTGAAGCTTTCTTT.

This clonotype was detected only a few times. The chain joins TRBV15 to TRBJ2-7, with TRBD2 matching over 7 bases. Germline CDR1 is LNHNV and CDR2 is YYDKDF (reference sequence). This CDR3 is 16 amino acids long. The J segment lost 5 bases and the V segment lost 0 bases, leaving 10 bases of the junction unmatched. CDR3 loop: CATSRDSPGGLDEQYF. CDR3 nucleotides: TGTGCCACCAGCAGAGATAGCCCGGGGGGTTTGGACGAGCAGTACTTC.

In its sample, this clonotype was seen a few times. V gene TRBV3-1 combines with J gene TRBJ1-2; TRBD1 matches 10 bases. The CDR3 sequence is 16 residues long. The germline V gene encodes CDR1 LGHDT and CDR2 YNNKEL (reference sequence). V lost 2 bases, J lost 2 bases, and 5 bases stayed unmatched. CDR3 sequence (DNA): TGTGCCAGCAGCCAAAGAGGGACAGGGGTGAACTATGGCTACACCTTC. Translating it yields CASSQRGTGVNYGYTF.

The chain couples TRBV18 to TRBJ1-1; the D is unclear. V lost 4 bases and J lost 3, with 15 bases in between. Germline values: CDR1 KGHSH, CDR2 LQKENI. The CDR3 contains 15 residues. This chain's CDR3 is CASSRDMNGYTEAFF. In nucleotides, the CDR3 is TGTGCCAGCTCACGAGACATGAATGGGTACACTGAAGCTTTCTTT.

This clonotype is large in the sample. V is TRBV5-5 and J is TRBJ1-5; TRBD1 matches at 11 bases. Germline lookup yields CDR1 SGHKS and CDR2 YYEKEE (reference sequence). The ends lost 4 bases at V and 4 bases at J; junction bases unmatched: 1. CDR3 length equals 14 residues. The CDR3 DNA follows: TGTGCCAGCAGCGGGACAGGGGGAAATCAGCCCCAGCATTTT. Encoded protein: CASSGTGGNQPQHF.

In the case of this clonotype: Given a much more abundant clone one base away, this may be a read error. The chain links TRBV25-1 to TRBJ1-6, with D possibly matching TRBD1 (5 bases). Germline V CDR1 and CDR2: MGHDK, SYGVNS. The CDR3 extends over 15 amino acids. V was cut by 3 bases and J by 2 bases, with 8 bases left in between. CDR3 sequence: CASSDRGPYNSPLHF. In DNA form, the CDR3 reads TGTGCCAGCAGTGATAGGGGTCCCTATAATTCACCCCTCCACTTT.

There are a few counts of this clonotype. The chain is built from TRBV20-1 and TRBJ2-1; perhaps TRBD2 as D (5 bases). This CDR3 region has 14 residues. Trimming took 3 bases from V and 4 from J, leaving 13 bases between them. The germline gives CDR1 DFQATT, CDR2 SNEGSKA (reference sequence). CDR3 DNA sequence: TGCAGTGCTAGGGTGAGCGGTTCGTACAATGAGCAGTTCTTC. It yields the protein CSARVSGSYNEQFF.

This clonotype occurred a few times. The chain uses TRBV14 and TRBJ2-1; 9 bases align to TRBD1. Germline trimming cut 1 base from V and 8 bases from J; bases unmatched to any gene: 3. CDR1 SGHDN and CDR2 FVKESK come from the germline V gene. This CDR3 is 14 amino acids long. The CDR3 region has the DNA TGTGCCAGCAGCCAAGTGACAGGGGGGCATGAGCAGTTCTTC. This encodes CASSQVTGGHEQFF. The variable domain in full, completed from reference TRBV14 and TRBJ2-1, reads EAGVTQFPSHSVIEKGQTVTLRCDPISGHDNLYWYRRVMGKEIKFLLHFVKESKQDESGMPNNRFLAERTGGTYSTLKVQPAELEDSGVYFCASSQVTGGHEQFFGPGTRLTVL.

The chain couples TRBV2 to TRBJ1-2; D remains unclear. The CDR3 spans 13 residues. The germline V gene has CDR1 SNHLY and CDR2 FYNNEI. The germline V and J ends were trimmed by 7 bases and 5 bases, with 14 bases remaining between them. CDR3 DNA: TGTGCCAGCATTAGAGGGCGCCCTTATGGCTACACCTTC. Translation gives CASIRGRPYGYTF.

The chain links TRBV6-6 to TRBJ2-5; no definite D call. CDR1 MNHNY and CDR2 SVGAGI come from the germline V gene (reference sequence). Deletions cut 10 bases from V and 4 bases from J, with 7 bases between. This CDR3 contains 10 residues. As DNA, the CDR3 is TGTGCCATTGGGCGAGAGACCCAGTACTTC. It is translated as CAIGRETQYF.

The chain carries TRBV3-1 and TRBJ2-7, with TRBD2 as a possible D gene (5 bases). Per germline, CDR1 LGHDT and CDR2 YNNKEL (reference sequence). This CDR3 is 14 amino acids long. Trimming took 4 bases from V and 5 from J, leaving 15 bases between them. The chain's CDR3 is CASSLLGGGNEQYF. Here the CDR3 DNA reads TGTGCCAGCAGCCTTCTCGGAGGAGGAAACGAGCAGTACTTC.

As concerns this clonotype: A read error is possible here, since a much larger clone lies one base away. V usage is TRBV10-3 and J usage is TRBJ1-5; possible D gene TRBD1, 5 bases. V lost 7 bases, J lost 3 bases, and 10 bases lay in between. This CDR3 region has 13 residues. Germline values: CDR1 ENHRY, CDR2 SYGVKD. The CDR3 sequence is CAINVQDNQPQHF. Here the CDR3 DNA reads TGTGCCATCAATGTACAGGACAATCAGCCCCAGCATTTT.